This T cell receptor (beta chain) was sequenced during a study of beta chain features in type 1 diabetes. For the study at large: Patient and healthy donor groups were alike in age, gender and cell yields. Findings of the study overall: The study found moderately but significantly shorter TCRB CDR3s in all four CD4+ subsets of Type 1 diabetes patients.

Every isolated RNA sample was fully reverse transcribed, so sequencing captured expressed TCRB transcripts. Profiled with immunoSEQ multiplex PCR; TCRdb holds only in-frame clones, not every one. The sample lists nearly 700,000 clones, over 10% occurring once. Germline V gene data show CDR1 as SGHTA and CDR2 as FQGNSA. CDR3 length: 14 residues. V was shortened by 2 bases and J by 4 bases, with 11 bases between the two germline ends. As for this clone: Antigen specificity is unknown.

The chain employs TRBV7-2 and TRBJ1-1; possibly TRBD1 for D (6 bases). The receptor comes from a young man with type 1 diabetes. Sequencing was carried out using naive CD4+ T cells from blood. The DNA of the CDR3 is TGTGCCAGCAGCTTACAGGGGTCCCCCACTGAAGCTTTCTTT. The encoded protein is CASSLQGSPTEAFF. The full variable domain, rest sourced from reference TRBV7-2 and TRBJ1-1, is GAGVSQSPSNKVTEKGKDVELRCDPISGHTALYWYRQSLGQGLEFLIYFQGNSAPDKSGLPSDRFSAERTGGSVSTLTIQRTQQEDSAVYLCASSLQGSPTEAFFGQGTRLTVV.